A selection of T cell receptor beta chains follows, all from one sample in a study of cytomegalovirus exposure and HLA in healthy donors. Clones were read by immunoSEQ multiplex PCR, and TCRdb kept only the in-frame ones, dropping some. The sample carries roughly 100,000 clones, over 70% recorded once. Specimen: PBMCs. The receptor source for this set is a man aged 25 to 45 in good health and CMV-seronegative. CDR3s include the opening cysteine and the closing phenylalanine or tryptophan. D genes are given only for firm matches. Not every row has a clone size; where given, it reads once, few, many or a size class.

j_call d_call clone_size v_call cdr3_aa cdr3_nt
TRBJ1-6 TRBD1 . TRBV6-5 CASSYSYRGPNSPLHF TGTGCCAGCAGTTACTCTTACAGGGGGCCGAATTCACCCCTCCACTTT
TRBJ2-5 TRBD2 . TRBV19 CASSLTSGRGETQYF TGTGCCAGTAGTTTGACTAGCGGGAGAGGAGAGACCCAGTACTTC
TRBJ1-4 . . TRBV4-1 CASSHVAQLINEKLFF TGCGCCAGCAGCCATGTAGCTCAACTTATTAATGAAAAACTGTTTTTT
TRBJ2-3 TRBD2 . TRBV2 CASRGLATDTQYF TGTGCCAGCAGGGGACTAGCGACAGATACGCAGTATTTT
TRBJ2-3 TRBD2 . TRBV28 CASRKREYITDTQYF TGTGCCAGCAGAAAGCGGGAGTACATCACAGATACGCAGTATTTT
TRBJ1-1 . . TRBV7-6 CASSLALGNTEAFF TGTGCCAGCAGCTTAGCTCTCGGGAACACTGAAGCTTTCTTT
TRBJ1-1 TRBD1 . TRBV12-5 CASAQTGATEAFF TGTGCTAGTGCTCAGACAGGGGCCACTGAAGCTTTCTTT
TRBJ2-3 TRBD2 . TRBV10-3 CAISGGLAEITDTQYF TGTGCCATCAGTGGTGGACTAGCGGAGATCACAGATACGCAGTATTTT
TRBJ2-5 TRBD2 . TRBV7-6 CASSLAYGTSGEETQYF TGTGCCAGCAGCTTAGCCTACGGGACTAGCGGAGAAGAGACCCAGTACTTC
TRBJ2-7 TRBD1 once TRBV7-6 CASSSTWADREETYEQYF TGTGCCAGCAGCTCGACCTGGGCGGACAGGGAAGAAACCTACGAGCAGTACTTC
TRBJ2-1 . . TRBV2 CASSAEGYNEQFF TGTGCCAGCAGTGCAGAGGGCTACAATGAGCAGTTCTTC
TRBJ1-4 TRBD1 . TRBV7-9 CASSKQGTGLNEKLFF TGTGCCAGCAGCAAGCAAGGGACAGGACTGAATGAAAAACTGTTTTTT
TRBJ1-2 TRBD1 . TRBV6-1 CASSAGTGENGYTF TGTGCCAGCAGTGCCGGGACAGGGGAGAATGGCTACACCTTC
TRBJ2-3 . once TRBV5-4 CASSLSGGAEGDTQYF TGTGCCAGCAGCTTGTCGGGGGGCGCGGAAGGCGATACGCAGTATTTT
TRBJ2-7 TRBD1 once TRBV28 CASTVTGAPYEQYF TGTGCCAGTACCGTAACAGGGGCGCCCTACGAGCAGTACTTC
TRBJ2-6 . many TRBV4-1 CASSQGLAPSGANVLTF TGCGCCAGCAGCCAAGGACTGGCCCCCTCTGGGGCCAACGTCCTGACTTTC
TRBJ1-1 . . TRBV2 CASKTETNTEAFF TGTGCCAGCAAGACAGAGACGAACACTGAAGCTTTCTTT
TRBJ1-2 . . TRBV28 CASRPDTLYGYTF TGTGCCAGCAGGCCAGACACTCTCTATGGCTACACCTTC
TRBJ1-5 . . TRBV4-3 CASSQERAYSNQPQHF TGCGCCAGCAGCCAAGAACGAGCCTATAGCAATCAGCCCCAGCATTTT
TRBJ2-3 . . TRBV5-1 CASSLGAGNTDTQYF TGCGCCAGCAGCTTGGGCGCAGGGAACACAGATACGCAGTATTTT
TRBJ1-1 TRBD1 few TRBV4-3 CASSLTGGAWDTEAFF TGCGCCAGCAGCCTTACAGGGGGCGCGTGGGACACTGAAGCTTTCTTT
TRBJ2-7 . . TRBV7-6 CASSSDLSSYEQYF TGTGCCAGCAGCTCGGACTTGAGCTCCTACGAGCAGTACTTC
TRBJ2-5 . . TRBV7-8 CASSKRTDQETQYF TGTGCCAGCAGCAAACGGACAGACCAAGAGACCCAGTACTTC
TRBJ1-3 . . TRBV5-6 CASSLVGVGNTIYF TGTGCCAGCAGCTTGGTAGGGGTCGGAAACACCATATATTTT
TRBJ2-5 . . TRBV5-1 CASSRQETQYF TGCGCCAGCAGCCGTCAAGAGACCCAGTACTTC
TRBJ1-2 TRBD1 . TRBV7-9 CASSLGTGIGYTF TGTGCCAGCAGCCTCGGGACAGGGATCGGCTACACCTTC
TRBJ1-5 TRBD1 . TRBV9 CASSPGQGNQPQHF TGTGCCAGCAGCCCTGGACAGGGAAATCAGCCCCAGCATTTT
TRBJ2-2 . . TRBV19 CASTQRGTGELFF TGTGCCAGTACCCAGCGAGGCACCGGGGAGCTGTTTTTT
TRBJ2-7 . . TRBV7-8 CASSRHTYEQYF TGTGCCAGCAGCCGACATACCTACGAGCAGTACTTC
TRBJ1-1 . . TRBV5-1 CASSLVPEEVGEAFF TGCGCCAGCAGCTTGGTTCCGGAGGAAGTCGGTGAAGCTTTCTTT
TRBJ2-2 TRBD1 few TRBV28 CASSRDRGFTGELFF TGTGCCAGCAGCCGGGACAGGGGATTCACCGGGGAGCTGTTTTTT
TRBJ1-2 . . TRBV10-3 CAITTDNYGYTF TGTGCCATCACTACAGATAACTATGGCTACACCTTC
TRBJ2-5 TRBD2 . TRBV11-2 CASSLSAGGPEETQYF TGTGCCAGCAGCTTATCGGCGGGGGGGCCAGAAGAGACCCAGTACTTC
TRBJ1-2 . once TRBV6-5 CASSSRSYGYTF TGTGCCAGCAGCTCCCGGTCCTATGGCTACACCTTC
TRBJ1-6 TRBD1 . TRBV28 CASSWRRTGGRSPLHF TGTGCCAGCAGCTGGCGAAGGACAGGAGGGCGTTCACCCCTCCACTTT
TRBJ2-3 . . TRBV10-2 CAALGGEPTDTQYF TGCGCCGCCCTAGGGGGGGAACCCACAGATACGCAGTATTTT
TRBJ2-7 TRBD2 few TRBV7-8 CASSYGLAETSYEQYF TGTGCCAGCAGCTATGGACTAGCGGAGACCTCCTACGAGCAGTACTTC
TRBJ2-7 . . TRBV28 CASRRSSYEQYF TGTGCCAGCAGGAGAAGCTCCTACGAGCAGTACTTC
TRBJ2-3 TRBD1 few TRBV29-1 CSVGLTGQGSDTQYF TGCAGCGTTGGGTTAACGGGACAGGGGTCAGATACGCAGTATTTT
TRBJ2-7 TRBD1 . TRBV18 CASSPGTDYEQYF TGTGCCAGCTCACCTGGGACAGACTACGAGCAGTACTTC
TRBJ1-5 . . TRBV4-3 CASSQDDRQNQPQHF TGCGCCAGCAGCCAAGATGACAGACAAAATCAGCCCCAGCATTTT
TRBJ2-7 . few TRBV5-4 CASSFDIRSYEQYF TGTGCCAGCAGCTTTGACATCCGCTCCTACGAGCAGTACTTC
TRBJ2-7 . few TRBV7-9 CASSLTGYEQYF TGTGCCAGCAGCTTAACAGGCTACGAGCAGTACTTC
TRBJ2-3 . . TRBV9 CASGRLVADTQYF TGTGCCAGCGGAAGACTAGTAGCCGATACGCAGTATTTT
TRBJ2-3 TRBD2 . TRBV29-1 CSVETRSGSGFTDTQYF TGCAGCGTTGAAACTCGCAGCGGGAGTGGCTTCACAGATACGCAGTATTTT
TRBJ2-3 TRBD2 . TRBV6-6 CASSGLAGVVTDTQYF TGTGCCAGCAGTGGACTAGCGGGAGTGGTCACAGATACGCAGTATTTT
TRBJ1-3 . . TRBV18 CASSPPAGDSGNTIYF TGTGCCAGCTCACCTCCTGCAGGGGACTCTGGAAACACCATATATTTT
TRBJ2-7 TRBD1 . TRBV7-9 CASSLLGQGYEQYF TGTGCCAGCAGCTTATTGGGACAGGGTTACGAGCAGTACTTC